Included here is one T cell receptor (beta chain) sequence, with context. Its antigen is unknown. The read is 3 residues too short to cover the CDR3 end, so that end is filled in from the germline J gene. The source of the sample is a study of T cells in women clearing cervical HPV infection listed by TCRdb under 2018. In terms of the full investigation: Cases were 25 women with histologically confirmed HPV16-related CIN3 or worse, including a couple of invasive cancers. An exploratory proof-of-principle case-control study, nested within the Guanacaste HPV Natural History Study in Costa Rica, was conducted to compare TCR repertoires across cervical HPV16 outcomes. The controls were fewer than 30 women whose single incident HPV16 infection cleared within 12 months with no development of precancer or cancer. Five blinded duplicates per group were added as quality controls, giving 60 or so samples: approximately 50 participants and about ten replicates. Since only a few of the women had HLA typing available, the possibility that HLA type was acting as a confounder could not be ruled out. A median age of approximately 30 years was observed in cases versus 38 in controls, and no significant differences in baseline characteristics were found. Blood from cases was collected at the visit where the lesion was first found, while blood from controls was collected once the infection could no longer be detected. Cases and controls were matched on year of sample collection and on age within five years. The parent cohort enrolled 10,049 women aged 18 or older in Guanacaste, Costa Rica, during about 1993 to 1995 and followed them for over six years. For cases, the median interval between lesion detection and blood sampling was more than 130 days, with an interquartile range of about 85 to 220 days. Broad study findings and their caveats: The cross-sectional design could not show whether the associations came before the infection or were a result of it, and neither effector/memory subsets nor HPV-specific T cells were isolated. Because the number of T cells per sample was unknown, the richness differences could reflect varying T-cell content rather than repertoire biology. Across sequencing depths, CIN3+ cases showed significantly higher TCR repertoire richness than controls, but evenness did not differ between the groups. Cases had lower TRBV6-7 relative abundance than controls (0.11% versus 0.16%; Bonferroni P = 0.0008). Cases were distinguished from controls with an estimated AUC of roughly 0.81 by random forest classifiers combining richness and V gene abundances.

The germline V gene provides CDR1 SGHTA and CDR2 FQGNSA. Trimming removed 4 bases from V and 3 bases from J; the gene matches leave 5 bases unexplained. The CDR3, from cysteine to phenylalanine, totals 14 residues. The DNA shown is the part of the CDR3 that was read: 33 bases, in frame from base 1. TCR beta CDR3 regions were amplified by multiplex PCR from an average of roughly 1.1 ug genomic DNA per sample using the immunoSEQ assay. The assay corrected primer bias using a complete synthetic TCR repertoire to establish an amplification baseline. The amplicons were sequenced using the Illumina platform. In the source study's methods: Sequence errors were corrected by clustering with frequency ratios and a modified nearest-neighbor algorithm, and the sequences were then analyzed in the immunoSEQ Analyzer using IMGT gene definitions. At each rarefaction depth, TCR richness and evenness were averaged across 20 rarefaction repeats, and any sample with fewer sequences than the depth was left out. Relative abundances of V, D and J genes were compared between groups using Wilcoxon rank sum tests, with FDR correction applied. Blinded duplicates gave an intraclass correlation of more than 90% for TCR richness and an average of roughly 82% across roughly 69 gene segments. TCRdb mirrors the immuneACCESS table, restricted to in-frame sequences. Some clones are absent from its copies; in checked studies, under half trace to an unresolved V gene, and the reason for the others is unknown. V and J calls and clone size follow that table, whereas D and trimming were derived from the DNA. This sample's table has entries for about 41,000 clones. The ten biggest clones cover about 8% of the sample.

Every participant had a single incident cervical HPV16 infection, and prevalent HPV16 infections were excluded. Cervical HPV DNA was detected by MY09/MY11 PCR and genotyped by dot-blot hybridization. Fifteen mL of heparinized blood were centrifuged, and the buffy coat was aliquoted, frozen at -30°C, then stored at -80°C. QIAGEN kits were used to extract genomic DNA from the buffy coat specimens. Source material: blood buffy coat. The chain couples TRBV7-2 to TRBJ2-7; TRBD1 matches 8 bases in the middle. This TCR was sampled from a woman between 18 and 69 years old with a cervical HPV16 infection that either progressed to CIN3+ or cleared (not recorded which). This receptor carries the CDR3 CASSSEDRVYEQYF. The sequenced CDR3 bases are TGTGCCAGCAGCTCCGAGGACAGGGTCTACGAG.